This TCR beta chain was identified during a study of blood T cell repertoires in COVID-19. Study in general: Specimens from acute and convalescent COVID-19 originated in the United States, Italy and Spain. From T cells, B-cell-depleted T cells, or PBMCs came the material, which was cDNA or gDNA.

Germline V gene lookup returns CDR1 MNHEY and CDR2 SMNVEV (reference sequence). V shed 8 bases and J 6 bases; nucleotides not matched to a gene: 13. The CDR3 runs 15 residues. Original methodology: Researchers report that nucleated cell counts were estimated from reference gene primer amplification. Some clones are missing from TCRdb's copy, which holds only in-frame ones; the method was immunoSEQ multiplex PCR. V and J calls and clone size are copied from that table; D and trimming were computed from the DNA. The table has about 200,000 clones, approximately 87% seen once. The sample consisted of peripheral blood. The chain is built from TRBV27 and TRBJ1-5; the match to TRBD1 covers 7 bases. This sequence originates from a woman aged 50 to 60 with acute or convalescent COVID-19. Here the CDR3 DNA reads TGTGCCAGCTCCCCGAGTAACAGGGGAGGTCAGCCCCAGCATTTT. It is translated as CASSPSNRGGQPQHF.